The sequence of this T cell receptor beta chain was determined in a study of blood T cell repertoires in COVID-19. Study-wide background: There were acute and convalescent COVID-19 samples, and they came from the United States, Italy and Spain.

CDR3 size: 14 residues. Germline values: CDR1 SNHLY, CDR2 FYNNEI. V dropped 8 bases and J dropped 0 bases, with 11 bases sitting between them. This clone appeared a few times. Sequencing was performed with immunoSEQ multiplex PCR; in TCRdb, only in-frame clones are kept and a portion is missing. The sample lists 35,000 to 45,000 clones, approximately 92% occurring once. The receptor comes from a man aged 50-60 years with COVID-19, enrolled during active disease. Sequencing used peripheral blood. The chain couples TRBV2 to TRBJ1-3; possible D gene TRBD1, 5 bases. The CDR3 sequence is CASGGTDSGNTIYF. Written as DNA, the CDR3 is TGTGCCAGCGGGGGGACGGACTCTGGAAACACCATATATTTT.